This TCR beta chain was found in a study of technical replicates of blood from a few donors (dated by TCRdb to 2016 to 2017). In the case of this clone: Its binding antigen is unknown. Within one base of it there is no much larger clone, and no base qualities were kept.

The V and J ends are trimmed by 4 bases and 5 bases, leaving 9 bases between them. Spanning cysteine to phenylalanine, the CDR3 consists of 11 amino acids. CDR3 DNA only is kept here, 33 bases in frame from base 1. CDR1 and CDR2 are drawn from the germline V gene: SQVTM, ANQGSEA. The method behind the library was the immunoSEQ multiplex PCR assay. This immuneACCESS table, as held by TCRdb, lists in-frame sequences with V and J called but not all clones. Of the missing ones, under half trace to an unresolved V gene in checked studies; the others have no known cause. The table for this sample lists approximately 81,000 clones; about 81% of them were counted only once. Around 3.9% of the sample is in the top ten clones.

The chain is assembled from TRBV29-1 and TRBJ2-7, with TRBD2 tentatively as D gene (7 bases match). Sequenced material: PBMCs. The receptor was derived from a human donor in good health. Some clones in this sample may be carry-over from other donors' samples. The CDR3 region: CSVAGGHEQYF. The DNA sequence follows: TGCAGCGTTGCGGGGGGCCACGAGCAGTACTTC.